The clone carrying this T cell receptor (beta chain) came up many times. This entry is derived from a study of T cells in Graves' hyperthyroidism and ophthalmopathy. TCR beta CDR3 sequences were amplified from RNA transcripts. With the HTBI primer set, the TCR CDR3 went through a first round of RT-PCR. TCRdb itself ran the multiplex PCR reads through MiXCR, one entry per CDR3 protein. The profile shows 330,000 or so distinct CDR3 sequences, less than 20% of them singletons. V was trimmed by 0 bases and J by 8 bases, leaving 19 bases between them. Germline CDR1 MNHEY, CDR2 SVGAGI. This CDR3 comprises 16 residues.

The TCR sequence derives from a woman between 35 and 50 years old with Graves' ophthalmopathy. The rearrangement links TRBV6-5 to TRBJ1-2; possibly TRBD1 for D (5 bases). Input material: blood. This CDR3 reads CASSYSLPLGGRGYTF. CDR3 nucleotides: TGTGCCAGCAGTTACTCATTACCCCTCGGGGGTAGGGGCTACACCTTC.